This TCR beta chain was documented in a study of blood T cells in healthy people across ages. A note on this clonotype: Its cognate antigen is unknown.

Study conclusions and caveats: Not knowing donor CMV status may have confounded expanded clonotype changes. The fall in TCR beta diversity per million T cells was roughly linear with age.

V gave up 5 bases and J gave up 9 bases, with 7 bases separating them. There are 11 residues in the CDR3. Germline CDR1 reads MGHRA; CDR2 reads YSYEKL. Each of the donors had around 9 milliliters of peripheral blood drawn into EDTA-treated Vacutainer tubes. A second about 6 to 11 cycle PCR used barcoded and J-beta primers. Each cDNA molecule was tagged by a template-switch adaptor with 12 random nucleotides. TCRdb fed the 5' RACE reads into MiXCR, producing one record per CDR3 protein. The sample lists 700,000 to 850,000 distinct CDR3 sequences, 35% to 40% occurring once. The sequencing input was blood. The clonotype was recovered from a man between 18 and 35 years old in good health. The chain employs TRBV4-1 and TRBJ2-2, with D uncertain. Here the CDR3 DNA reads TGCGCCAGCAGCGCTGGTCGGGAGCTGTTTTTT. This codes for CASSAGRELFF.